This TCR beta chain originates from a study of breast tumors, draining lymph nodes, adjacent tissues. Germline lookup yields CDR1 DFQATT and CDR2 SNEGSKA (reference sequence). The V end lost 3 bases, the J end lost 0 bases, and 9 bases lay between the germline ends. The CDR3 spans 13 residues. The lymph nodes were axillary draining lymph nodes from breast cancer patients. This clonotype was recorded many times. TCRdb called the multiplex PCR reads again in MiXCR, with one record for every CDR3 protein. The data show some 130,000 distinct CDR3 sequences, with approximately 21% seen just once and about 2.2% held by the top ten.

This TCR derives from a female donor with breast cancer. Some clones in this sample may be carry-over from other donors' samples. The sample was axillary lymph node tissue. The chain employs TRBV20-1 and TRBJ2-7; unclear D gene. This CDR3 is CSARDGYSYEQYF. For the CDR3, the DNA is TGCAGTGCTAGGGACGGGTACTCCTACGAGCAGTACTTC.